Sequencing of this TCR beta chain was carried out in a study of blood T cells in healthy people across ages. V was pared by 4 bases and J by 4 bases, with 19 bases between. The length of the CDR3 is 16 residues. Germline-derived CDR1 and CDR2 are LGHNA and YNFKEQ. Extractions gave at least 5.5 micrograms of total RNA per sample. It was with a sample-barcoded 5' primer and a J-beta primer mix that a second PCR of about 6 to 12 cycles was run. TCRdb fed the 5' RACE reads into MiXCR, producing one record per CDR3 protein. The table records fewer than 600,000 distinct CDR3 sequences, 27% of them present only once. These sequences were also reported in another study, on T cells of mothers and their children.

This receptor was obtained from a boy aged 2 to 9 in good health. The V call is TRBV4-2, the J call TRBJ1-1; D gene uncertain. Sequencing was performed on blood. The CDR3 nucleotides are TGTGCCAGCAGCCGCGCGAGGGCCGGAGTCCCCACTGAAGCTTTCTTT. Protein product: CASSRARAGVPTEAFF.